The 26 T cell receptor beta chains below were found in one sample sequenced in a study of T cell responses to AZD1222 COVID-19 vaccine. Only in-frame clones appear in the TCRdb table, and some are missing; sequencing was by immunoSEQ multiplex PCR. This table holds about 160,000 clones, about 90% found once. Sequenced material: peripheral blood, taken on day 0 of AZD1222 vaccination. Source of these receptors: an adult in good health.

This rearrangement joins TRBV4-3 to TRBJ1-2, with D unresolved. Germline assignment: CDR1 LGHNA and CDR2 YSLEER. This CDR3 is built from 14 residues. Trimming cost V 0 bases and J 2 bases, with 7 bases left between them. CDR3 sequence reads: CASSQEQQNYGYTF. In nucleotides, the CDR3 is TGCGCCAGCAGCCAAGAGCAGCAGAACTATGGCTACACCTTC.

The gene calls are TRBV11-3 and TRBJ2-3; D not certain. Per the germline V gene, CDR1 is SGHNT and CDR2 is YENEEA. Trimming shortened V by 2 bases and J by 0 bases, and 3 bases separated the two germline ends. The CDR3 length is 13 residues. The DNA for the CDR3 is TGTGCCAGCAGCTTATATAGCACAGATACGCAGTATTTT. Translated, it gives CASSLYSTDTQYF.

The CDR3 coding sequence is TGTGCCTGGAGTGTATTCTCTAGGGGGACTAGGGACTCACCCCTCCACTTT. As protein: CAWSVFSRGTRDSPLHF. The genes are TRBV30 and TRBJ1-6; possibly TRBD1 for D (6 bases). There are 17 residues in the CDR3. Germline V gives CDR1 GTSNPN, CDR2 SVGIG (reference sequence). Trimming pared 0 bases from V and 10 bases from J, leaving 22 bases between.

V usage is TRBV9 and J usage is TRBJ2-7; D possibly corresponds to TRBD2 (6 bases). Germline V gene data show CDR1 as SGDLS and CDR2 as YYNGEE. This CDR3 is built from 13 residues. Trimming cost V 1 base and J 5 bases, with 10 bases left between them. CDR3 region: CASSVSGGNEQYF. The CDR3 DNA is TGTGCCAGCAGCGTATCTGGAGGGAACGAGCAGTACTTC.

The chain combines TRBV5-6 with TRBJ1-3; D ambiguous. Germline CDR1 and CDR2: SGHDT and YYEEEE. With 1 base removed from V and 2 bases from J, the gap between germline ends came to 7 bases. CDR3 length equals 14 residues. The CDR3 region is CASSLLGPGNTIYF. The CDR3 DNA is TGTGCCAGCAGCTTGTTAGGCCCTGGAAACACCATATATTTT.

The chain links TRBV5-4 to TRBJ1-6; maybe TRBD1 (5 bases). This CDR3 comprises 14 residues. Germline V gene data show CDR1 as SGHNT and CDR2 as YYREEE (reference sequence). Trimming shortened V by 4 bases and J by 10 bases, and 15 bases separated the two germline ends. The CDR3 spells CASSPRVSGSPLHF. The CDR3 DNA is TGTGCCAGCAGCCCCAGGGTTTCGGGGTCACCCCTCCACTTT.

The rearrangement uses TRBV21-1 and TRBJ1-2; the D call in the table, TRBD1, was not verified against the DNA. TRBV21-1 is a documented pseudogene. CDR3 length: 16 amino acids. CDR3 loop: CASLDRAIRGDYGYTF. The CDR3 coding sequence is TGTGCCAGCCTCGACAGGGCTATTCGGGGTGACTATGGCTACACCTTC.

V gene TRBV7-9 combines with J gene TRBJ2-5, with 9 bases fitting TRBD1. V was clipped by 2 bases and J by 5 bases; unmatched bases: 9. This CDR3 has 16 residues. Germline CDR1 and CDR2: SEHNR and FQNEAQ (reference sequence). The CDR3: CASSLPPGQGKETQYF. CDR3 sequence (DNA): TGTGCCAGCAGCTTACCCCCGGGACAGGGAAAGGAGACCCAGTACTTC.

This chain uses TRBV4-1 with TRBJ1-1; D unresolved. CDR3 length: 12 residues. Germline V gives CDR1 MGHRA, CDR2 YSYEKL. Trimming left V 0 bases short and J 9 bases short, with 8 bases between. CDR3: CASSQDGRKAFF. The CDR3 DNA reads as TGCGCCAGCAGCCAAGATGGGAGAAAAGCTTTCTTT.

This clone came up a few times. The V and J genes are TRBV14 and TRBJ2-5, with D hard to call. The CDR3 totals 15 residues. V shed 1 base and J shed 1 base, with 10 bases lying between them. The germline V gene has CDR1 SGHDN and CDR2 FVKESK. The CDR3 DNA follows: TGTGCCAGCAGCCAAGTAAGGCCTAGCCAAGAGACCCAGTACTTC. Residues: CASSQVRPSQETQYF.

The chain links TRBV5-4 to TRBJ2-7; 9 bases map to TRBD1. J lost 2 bases, V lost 5 bases, and 8 bases had no gene match. Germline CDR1 and CDR2: SGHNT and YYREEE (reference sequence). This CDR3 is built from 15 residues. The CDR3 DNA is TGTGCCAGCAGTGCCGGGACAGGGAGAACCTACGAGCAGTACTTC. Translating gives CASSAGTGRTYEQYF.

This clone was seen only once. This chain links TRBV28 with TRBJ2-4; D is undetermined. The V end lost 0 bases, the J end lost 15 bases, and 6 bases lay between the germline ends. The CDR3 spans 10 residues. Germline V gene lookup returns CDR1 MDHEN and CDR2 SYDVKM. CDR3 nucleotide sequence: TGTGCCAGCAGTTTATGCAGGAGGTACTTC. Translating it yields CASSLCRRYF.

On this clone itself: An end of the junction differs from the germline gene, which may be a read error. The rearrangement links TRBV6-2 or TRBV6-3 to TRBJ1-1; D not resolved. The CDR3 is made up of 11 amino acids. The germline gives CDR1 MNHEY, CDR2 SVGEGT. The CDR3 nucleotides are TGTGCCAGCAGTTACGCGCGGACCGCTGACTTT. Amino acids: CASSYARTADF.

The genes are TRBV10-1 and TRBJ2-5; D assignment may be TRBD1 or TRBD2 (5 bases each). V lost 3 bases to trimming and J lost 6 bases, with 11 bases between them. The length of the CDR3 is 13 residues. CDR1 and CDR2 from the germline V gene are WNHNN and SYGVQD (reference sequence). CDR3 residues: CASSEGTAKTQYF. DNA for the CDR3: TGCGCCAGCAGTGAAGGGACGGCCAAGACCCAGTACTTC.

The count of this clone is one. The genes are TRBV4-1 and TRBJ2-3; TRBD2 is a possible D gene (6 bases). CDR3 length equals 15 residues. The germline V gene has CDR1 MGHRA and CDR2 YSYEKL. Trimming removed 0 bases at V and 2 bases at J, with 9 bases between. CDR3 DNA: TGCGCCAGCAGCCAAGAAGCGGACTACACAGATACGCAGTATTTT. Residues: CASSQEADYTDTQYF.

The chain is built from TRBV15 and TRBJ1-4, with TRBD1 matching 9 bases. With V trimmed by 1 base and J by 5 bases, 5 bases remained unmatched. The length of the CDR3 is 16 residues. Germline CDR1 and CDR2: LNHNV and YYDKDF (reference sequence). The CDR3 spells CATSRVGTGRNEKLFF. Here the CDR3 DNA reads TGTGCCACCAGCAGAGTAGGGACAGGGAGGAATGAAAAACTGTTTTTT.

V gene TRBV19 combines with J gene TRBJ1-2, with D perhaps matching TRBD1 (5 bases). CDR3 length equals 14 residues. Trimming stripped 5 bases from V and 4 bases from J, with 14 bases between. Germline lookup yields CDR1 LNHDA and CDR2 SQIVND (reference sequence). The CDR3 nucleotides are TGTGCCAGTAGTCCGTGGGGCTTGGGCTATGGCTACACCTTC. Translating it yields CASSPWGLGYGYTF.

The chain combines TRBV10-3 with TRBJ2-7; 12 bases line up with TRBD2. The CDR3 spans 19 residues. The trim removed 4 bases at V and 0 bases at J, leaving 13 bases unmatched. Germline loops: CDR1 ENHRY, CDR2 SYGVKD. CDR3 sequence (DNA): TGTGCCATCAGTGGACAGGGAAAGGGGACTAGCGGGCGCTCCTACGAGCAGTACTTC. Protein sequence: CAISGQGKGTSGRSYEQYF.

CDR3 nucleotide sequence: TGTGCCAGCAGTTTCCCTGGACTAGCGGGCAACACCGGGGAGCTGTTTTTT. As protein: CASSFPGLAGNTGELFF. The chain couples TRBV27 to TRBJ2-2; the match to TRBD2 covers 11 bases. CDR3 length equals 17 residues. The ends lost 3 bases at V and 2 bases at J; junction bases unmatched: 5. Germline assignment: CDR1 MNHEY and CDR2 SMNVEV (reference sequence).

The V and J genes are TRBV13 and TRBJ2-6, with TRBD2 as a possible D gene (5 bases). Germline V gene data show CDR1 as PRHDT and CDR2 as FYEKMQ (reference sequence). This CDR3 comprises 17 residues. The germline V and J ends were trimmed by 3 bases and 0 bases, with 12 bases remaining between them. In nucleotides, the CDR3 is TGTGCCAGCAGCTTTGGTTCGGGAAGCTCTGGGGCCAACGTCCTGACTTTC. Protein product: CASSFGSGSSGANVLTF.

The chain links TRBV19 to TRBJ1-2; 7 positions match TRBD1. V gave up 9 bases and J gave up 4 bases; unmatched junction bases: 8. This CDR3 region has 13 residues. Germline CDR1 and CDR2: LNHDA and SQIVND (reference sequence). CDR3 sequence (DNA): TGTGCCAGCCGGGAGGGACAGCTCTATGGCTACACCTTC. Translated, it gives CASREGQLYGYTF.

The genes are TRBV7-4 and TRBJ1-2, with TRBD1 as a possible D gene (5 bases). Germline values: CDR1 SGHVT, CDR2 SQSDAQ. Trimming pared 5 bases from V and 0 bases from J, leaving 16 bases between. The CDR3 covers 16 residues. CDR3 DNA sequence: TGTGCCAGCAGCCCACCCGGGGGGGGTTCTAACTATGGCTACACCTTC. Amino acid sequence: CASSPPGGGSNYGYTF.

The chain employs TRBV5-1 and TRBJ1-1, with D possibly being TRBD1 (5 bases). V was shortened by 2 bases and J by 0 bases, with 8 bases between the two germline ends. Germline V gene lookup returns CDR1 SGHRS and CDR2 YFSETQ. This CDR3 has 14 amino acids. The CDR3 spells CASSFDRLNTEAFF. The CDR3, as DNA: TGCGCCAGCAGCTTCGACAGACTGAACACTGAAGCTTTCTTT.

The genes are TRBV5-3 and TRBJ2-5; TRBD1 agrees at 10 bases. TRBV5-3 is annotated as an ORF whose role is uncertain. Trimming cost V 5 bases and J 5 bases; bases outside gene matches: 12. The length of the CDR3 is 16 residues. In nucleotides, the CDR3 is TGTGCCAGAAGTCTACCGGGACAGGGGTCGGAGGAGACCCAGTACTTC. Its translation: CARSLPGQGSEETQYF.

The chain carries TRBV5-1 and TRBJ1-2; 8 bases agree with TRBD1. Germline values: CDR1 SGHRS, CDR2 YFSETQ. CDR3 length equals 14 residues. With V trimmed by 0 bases and J by 2 bases, 0 bases remained unmatched. Written as DNA, the CDR3 is TGCGCCAGCAGCTTGGGGGACAGGAACTATGGCTACACCTTC. It specifies CASSLGDRNYGYTF.

The chain uses TRBV5-1 and TRBJ2-7, with D possibly TRBD1 on 6 matching bases. The germline CDR1 and CDR2 sequences are SGHRS and YFSETQ. The CDR3 covers 13 residues. V shed 3 bases and J shed 2 bases, with 9 bases lying between them. CDR3 region: CASSSDSTYEQYF. The DNA for the CDR3 is TGCGCCAGCAGCTCGGACAGCACCTACGAGCAGTACTTC.